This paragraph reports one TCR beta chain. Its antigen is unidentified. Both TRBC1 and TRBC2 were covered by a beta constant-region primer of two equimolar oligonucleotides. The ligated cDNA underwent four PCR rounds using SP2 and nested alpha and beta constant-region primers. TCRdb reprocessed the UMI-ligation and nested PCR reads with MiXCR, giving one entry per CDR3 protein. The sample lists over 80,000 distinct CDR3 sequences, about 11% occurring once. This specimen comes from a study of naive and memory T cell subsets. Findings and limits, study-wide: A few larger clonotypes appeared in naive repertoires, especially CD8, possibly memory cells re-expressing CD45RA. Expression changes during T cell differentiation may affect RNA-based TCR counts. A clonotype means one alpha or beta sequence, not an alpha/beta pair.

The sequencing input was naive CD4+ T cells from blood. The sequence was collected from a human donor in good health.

The CDR3 sequence is CASSRDRGYNEQFF. CDR3 sequence (DNA): TGTGCCAGCAGCCGGGACAGGGGTTACAATGAGCAGTTCTTC. The chain employs TRBV19 and TRBJ2-1; 10 nucleotides agree with TRBD1. CDR1 LNHDA and CDR2 SQIVND come from the germline V gene (reference sequence). The CDR3 contains 14 residues. J was trimmed by 4 bases and V by 9 bases; bases with no gene match: 6.